Listed here are 2 T cell receptor beta chains from one sample, sequenced in a study of monozygotic twins with inflammatory bowel disease. TCRdb reprocessed the 5' RACE reads and reports one entry per CDR3 protein, with no DNA. Listed are around 100,000 distinct CDR3 sequences; roughly 1.9% falls within the top ten. The specimen was blood. The receptor set was obtained from a human donor with ulcerative colitis or Crohn's disease, or a healthy co-twin of an affected twin (not recorded which).

The V gene is TRBV29-1, the J gene TRBJ2-7; the D gene TCRdb calls, TRBD1, cannot be checked with no DNA. In germline, CDR1 is SQVTM, CDR2 ANQGSEA. The CDR3 sequence is 15 residues long. CDR3 protein: CSVELGTGGIYEQYF.

The V gene is TRBV20-1, the J gene TRBJ1-2; absent DNA, TCRdb's TRBD1 call cannot be checked. In germline, CDR1 is DFQATT, CDR2 SNEGSKA (reference sequence). This CDR3 is 14 amino acids long. The CDR3 loop is CSAPRGGRTDGYTF.